This T cell receptor (beta chain) was sequenced for a study of T cell responses to AZD1222 COVID-19 vaccine. Some clones are missing from TCRdb's copy, which holds only in-frame ones; the method was immunoSEQ multiplex PCR. The data hold about 120,000 clones, with about 85% observed a single time. As concerns this clone: What it binds is unknown.

Findings and caveats of the study: Spike regions recognized by vaccine-associated CD4 TCRs spanned the protein, led by 160-218 and 743-854.

CDR1 and CDR2 from the germline V gene are MNHEY and SVGEGT. The CDR3 runs 12 residues. Trimming removed 2 bases at V and 4 bases at J, with 6 bases between. The sequences come from peripheral blood, collected 28 days after the second AZD1222 dose. The gene calls are TRBV6-2 or TRBV6-3 and TRBJ2-7; D remains ambiguous. The sequence came from an adult who received the AZD1222 COVID-19 vaccine. For the CDR3, the DNA is TGTGCCAGCAGTTACGACGGGTACGAGCAGTACTTC. Translating it yields CASSYDGYEQYF.